This record looks at one T cell receptor (beta chain) sequence and its context. Sequencing was performed with immunoSEQ multiplex PCR; in TCRdb, only in-frame clones are kept and a portion is missing. The sample yields about 250,000 clones, almost 85% seen once. The sample comes from a study of control samples from healthy donors and cancer patients. Sequencing was done on a sample of PBMCs. The sequence was collected from a woman aged 55-69 years with lung cancer.

As DNA, the CDR3 is TGTGCCTCAGTGTGGGTTAGCGGGGAAGAGACCCAGTACTTC. This gives the protein CASVWVSGEETQYF. The V and J genes are TRBV10-3 and TRBJ2-5; 8 bases fit TRBD2. Germline V gene lookup returns CDR1 ENHRY and CDR2 SYGVKD. The length of the CDR3 is 14 residues. The J segment lost 3 bases and the V segment lost 11 bases, leaving 11 bases of the junction unmatched.